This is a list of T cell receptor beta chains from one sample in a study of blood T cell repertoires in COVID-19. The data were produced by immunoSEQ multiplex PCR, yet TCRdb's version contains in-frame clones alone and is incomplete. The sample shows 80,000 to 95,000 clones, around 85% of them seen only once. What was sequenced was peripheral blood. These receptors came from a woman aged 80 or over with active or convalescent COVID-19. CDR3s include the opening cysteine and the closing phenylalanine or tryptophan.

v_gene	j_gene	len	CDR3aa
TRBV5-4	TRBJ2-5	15	CASSLRGGKGETQYF
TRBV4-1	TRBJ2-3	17	CASSRDSGGDNTDTQYF
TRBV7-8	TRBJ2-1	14	CASQPSGGAGEQFF
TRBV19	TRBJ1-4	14	CATSRPRANEKLFF
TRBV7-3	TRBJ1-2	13	CASSLGTGDGYTF
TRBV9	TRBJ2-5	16	CASSPRGSGDLETQYF
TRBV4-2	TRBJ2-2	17	CASSHRGAGADTGELFF
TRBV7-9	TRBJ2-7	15	CASSWLAGGDGEQYF
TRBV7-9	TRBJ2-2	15	CASSGRPGKTGELFF
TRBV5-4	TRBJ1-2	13	CASSLGQVHGYTF
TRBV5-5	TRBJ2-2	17	CASSLHLDREVTGELFF
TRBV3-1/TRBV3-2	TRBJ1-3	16	CASSPFSGGSGNTIYF
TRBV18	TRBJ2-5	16	CASSPQAGGHMETQYF
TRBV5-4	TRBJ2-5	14	CASSQGQTGETQYF
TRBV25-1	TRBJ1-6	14	CASSTGADNSPLHF
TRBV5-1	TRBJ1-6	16	CASRAPEGGSNSPLHF
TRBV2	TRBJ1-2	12	CASRTGVLGYTF
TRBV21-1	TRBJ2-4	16	CASRVMSGGHKNIQYF
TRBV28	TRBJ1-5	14	CASSLSGSHQPQHF
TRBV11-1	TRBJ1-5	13	CASSLGEGKPQHF
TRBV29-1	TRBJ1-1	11	CSVVGGTEAFF
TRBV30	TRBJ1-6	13	CAWKGQLISPLHF
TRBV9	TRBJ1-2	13	CASSPGTGRHYTF
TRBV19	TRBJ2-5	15	CASSMGGALMETQYF
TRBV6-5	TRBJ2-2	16	CASSYSIGGDTGELFF
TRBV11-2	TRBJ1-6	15	CASSQNPAGNSPLHF
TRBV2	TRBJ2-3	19	CASSEAGGVSLMSTDTQYF
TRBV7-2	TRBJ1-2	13	CASSAGRLYGYTF
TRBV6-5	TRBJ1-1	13	CASMVAGNTEAFF
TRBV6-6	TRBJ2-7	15	CASTPLAGVRYEQYF
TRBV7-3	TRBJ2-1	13	CASSEQGPGEQFF
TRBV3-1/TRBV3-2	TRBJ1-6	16	CASSQDLTGEGSPLHF
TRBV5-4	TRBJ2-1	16	CASSWATGGRSDEQFF
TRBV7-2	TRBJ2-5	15	CASRVQGSYQETQYF
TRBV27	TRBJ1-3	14	CASSSTGTGNTIYF
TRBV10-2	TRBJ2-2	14	CATEPGQGSGELFF
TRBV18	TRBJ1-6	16	CASSPRTGNTDSPLHF
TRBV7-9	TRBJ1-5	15	CASSVGQYSNQPQHF
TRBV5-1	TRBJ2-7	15	CASSSSGLSNYEQYF
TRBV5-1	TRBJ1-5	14	CASSPGQGMQPQHF
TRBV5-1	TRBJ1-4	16	CASSLGQGARSEKLFF
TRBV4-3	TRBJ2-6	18	CASSQATTRGSGANVLTF
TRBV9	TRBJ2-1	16	CASSVGQGSSYNEQFF
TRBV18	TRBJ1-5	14	CASSPDSRNQPQHF
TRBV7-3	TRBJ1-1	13	CASSFSMNTEAFF